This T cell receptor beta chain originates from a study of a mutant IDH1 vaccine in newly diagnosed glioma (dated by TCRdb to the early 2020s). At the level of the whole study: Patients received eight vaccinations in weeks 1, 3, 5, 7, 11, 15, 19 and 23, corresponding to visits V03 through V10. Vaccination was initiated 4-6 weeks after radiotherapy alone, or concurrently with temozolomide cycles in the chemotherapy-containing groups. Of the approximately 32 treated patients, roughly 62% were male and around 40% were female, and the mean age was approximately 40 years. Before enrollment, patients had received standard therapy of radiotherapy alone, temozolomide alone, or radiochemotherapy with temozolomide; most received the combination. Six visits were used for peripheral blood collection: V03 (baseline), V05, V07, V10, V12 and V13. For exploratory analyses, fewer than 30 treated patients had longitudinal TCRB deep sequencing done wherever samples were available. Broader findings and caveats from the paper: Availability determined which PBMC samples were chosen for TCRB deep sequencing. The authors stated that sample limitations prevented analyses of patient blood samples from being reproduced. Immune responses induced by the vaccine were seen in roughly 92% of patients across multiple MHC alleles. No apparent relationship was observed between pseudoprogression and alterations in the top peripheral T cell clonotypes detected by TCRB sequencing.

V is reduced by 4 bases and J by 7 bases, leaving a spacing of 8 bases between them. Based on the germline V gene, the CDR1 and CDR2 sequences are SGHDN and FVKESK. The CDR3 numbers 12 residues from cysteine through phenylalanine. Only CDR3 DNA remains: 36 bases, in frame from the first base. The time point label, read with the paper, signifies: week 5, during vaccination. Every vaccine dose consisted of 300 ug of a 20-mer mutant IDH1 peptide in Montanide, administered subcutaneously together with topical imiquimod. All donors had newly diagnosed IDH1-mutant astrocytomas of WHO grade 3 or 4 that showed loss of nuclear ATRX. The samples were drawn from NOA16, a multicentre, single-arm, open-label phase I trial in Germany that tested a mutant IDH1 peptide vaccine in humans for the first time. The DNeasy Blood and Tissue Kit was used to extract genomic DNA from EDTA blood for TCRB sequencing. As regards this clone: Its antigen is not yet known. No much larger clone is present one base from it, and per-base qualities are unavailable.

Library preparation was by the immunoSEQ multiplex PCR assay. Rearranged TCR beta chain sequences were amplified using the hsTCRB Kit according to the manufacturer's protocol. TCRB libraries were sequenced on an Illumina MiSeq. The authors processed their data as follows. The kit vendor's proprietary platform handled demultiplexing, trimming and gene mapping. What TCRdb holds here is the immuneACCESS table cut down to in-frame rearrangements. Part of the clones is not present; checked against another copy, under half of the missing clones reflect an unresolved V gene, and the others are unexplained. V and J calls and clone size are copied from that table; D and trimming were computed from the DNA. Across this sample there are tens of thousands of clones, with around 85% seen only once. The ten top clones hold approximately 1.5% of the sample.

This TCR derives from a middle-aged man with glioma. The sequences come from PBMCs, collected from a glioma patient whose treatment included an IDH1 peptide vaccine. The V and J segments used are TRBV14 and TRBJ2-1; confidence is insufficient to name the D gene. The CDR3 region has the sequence CASSLSSNEQFF. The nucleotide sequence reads TGTGCCAGCAGCCTCAGCTCAAATGAGCAGTTCTTC.